One sample yielded the 22 T cell receptor beta chains listed below, sequenced in a study of a mutant IDH1 vaccine in newly diagnosed glioma. Time point in this sample: week 47, end of study. Alongside topical imiquimod, each dose of vaccine comprised 300 ug of mutant IDH1 20-mer peptide. TCRdb's table, derived via immunoSEQ multiplex PCR, lists solely in-frame clones and lacks some. Among 45,000 to 65,000 clones, roughly 61% were seen once, and the ten largest hold about 5%. Their specific antigens are unknown. The sample consisted of peripheral blood mononuclear cells (PBMCs), taken from a glioma patient whose treatment included an IDH1 peptide vaccine. These receptor sequences come from a man aged 35-49 years with glioma. Some clones in this sample may be carry-over from other donors' samples.

The chain joins TRBV19 to TRBJ2-5, with TRBD2 identical over 10 bases. The CDR3 covers 12 residues. Germline-derived CDR1 and CDR2 are LNHDA and SQIVND (reference sequence). J lost 9 bases, V lost 8 bases, and 6 bases had no gene match. The CDR3 here is CASAGLAEPQYF. The CDR3 bases are TGTGCCAGTGCAGGACTAGCGGAACCCCAGTACTTC.

The chain links TRBV6-5 to TRBJ2-5, with a tentative D call TRBD1 (5 bases). The CDR3 loop spans 15 amino acids. V was clipped by 8 bases and J by 1 base, with 17 bases between them. Per germline, CDR1 MNHEY and CDR2 SVGAGI. CDR3 in DNA: TGTGCCAGCGGGAAGGGGTCCATAGTCCAAGAGACCCAGTACTTC. The encoded protein is CASGKGSIVQETQYF.

The J gene is TRBJ1-4, the V gene TRBV28; D possibly corresponds to TRBD1 (6 bases). Looked up from germline, CDR1 is MDHEN and CDR2 is SYDVKM. The CDR3 is made up of 14 amino acids. Between the trimmed V and J ends, which lost 7 bases and 5 bases, there was a span of 14 bases. This chain's CDR3 is CASTAEGGNEKLFF. CDR3 DNA: TGTGCCAGCACCGCCGAGGGGGGAAATGAAAAACTGTTTTTT. Full variable domain (missing parts from reference TRBV28 and TRBJ1-4): DVKVTQSSRYLVKRTGEKVFLECVQDMDHENMFWYRQDPGLGLRLIYFSYDVKMKEKGDIPEGYSVSREKKERFSLILESASTNQTSMYLCASTAEGGNEKLFFGSGTQLSVL.

This clone was found once. V usage is TRBV10-2 and J usage is TRBJ1-1; D is possibly TRBD1 (6 bases). V dropped 6 bases and J dropped 0 bases, with 14 bases sitting between them. The germline V gene encodes CDR1 WSHSY and CDR2 SAAADI. The CDR3 runs to 15 residues. The CDR3 sequence is CASRLTGTMNTEAFF. CDR3 sequence (DNA): TGCGCCAGCAGACTTACAGGGACCATGAACACTGAAGCTTTCTTT.

In its sample, this clone was seen a few times. This chain connects TRBV30 to TRBJ2-3, with D hard to call. V was pared by 2 bases and J by 1 base, with 16 bases between. CDR1 GTSNPN and CDR2 SVGIG come from the germline V gene (reference sequence). The CDR3 sequence is 16 residues long. The CDR3 region has the DNA TGTGCCTGGAGTACCCTCACTGGCGCGGGCACAGATACGCAGTATTTT. This translates into CAWSTLTGAGTDTQYF.

The CDR3 DNA follows: TGTGCCAGCAGCAAAGAGGGGACAGTTACAATCTCCTACGAGCAGTACTTC. It translates to CASSKEGTVTISYEQYF. The chain recombines TRBV21-1 with TRBJ2-7; no check of the table's D call, TRBD1, against the DNA was made. TRBV21-1 is noted as a pseudogene. This CDR3 region has 17 residues.

The rearrangement joins TRBV5-4 to TRBJ1-2, with D uncertain. The CDR3 is made up of 13 amino acids. V lost 4 bases, J lost 4 bases, and 11 bases lay in between. Germline-derived CDR1 and CDR2 are SGHNT and YYREEE (reference sequence). The CDR3 region is CASSPRNPYGYTF. The CDR3 DNA sequence: TGTGCCAGCAGCCCGCGGAATCCCTATGGCTACACCTTC.

This clone has a handful of counts. The gene calls are TRBV27 and TRBJ2-2; D may be TRBD1 or TRBD2 (5 bases each). Germline V gives CDR1 MNHEY, CDR2 SMNVEV (reference sequence). CDR3 length: 16 amino acids. V lost 6 bases and J 0 bases, leaving 14 bases between the germline ends. In DNA form, the CDR3 reads TGTGCCAGCAGCTCCTCCGGGACCGCGAACACCGGGGAGCTGTTTTTT. Its translation is CASSSSGTANTGELFF.

CDR3: CASSRDNSYEQYF. CDR3 sequence (DNA): TGCGCCAGCAGCCGGGACAACTCCTACGAGCAGTACTTC. The rearrangement joins TRBV5-1 to TRBJ2-7; a weak D match, TRBD1 (6 bases). The CDR3 is made up of 13 amino acids. The germline V gene encodes CDR1 SGHRS and CDR2 YFSETQ. The V end lost 4 bases, the J end lost 0 bases, and 8 bases lay between the germline ends. The whole variable domain, remainder taken from reference TRBV5-1 and TRBJ2-7, is KAGVTQTPRYLIKTRGQQVTLSCSPISGHRSVSWYQQTPGQGLQFLFEYFSETQRNKGNFPGRFSGRQFSNSRSEMNVSTLELGDSALYLCASSRDNSYEQYFGPGTRLTVT.

V is TRBV7-9 and J is TRBJ1-2; D uncertain. The CDR3 is 14 residues long. Germline-derived CDR1 and CDR2 are SEHNR and FQNEAQ (reference sequence). Trimming shortened V by 1 base and J by 2 bases, and 8 bases separated the two germline ends. CDR3 DNA sequence: TGTGCCAGCAGCTTAGTTGGGATGAACTATGGCTACACCTTC. Translating gives CASSLVGMNYGYTF.

The chain combines TRBV5-1 with TRBJ2-1; 10 nucleotides agree with TRBD2. V dropped 3 bases and J dropped 10; count of bases not matched to a gene: 16. The CDR3 loop spans 17 amino acids. The germline V gene encodes CDR1 SGHRS and CDR2 YFSETQ. CDR3 bases: TGCGCCAGCAGCTACTTTACTAGCGGGGAGAGAATGACGGAGCAGTTCTTC. It is translated as CASSYFTSGERMTEQFF.

As DNA, the CDR3 is TGTGCCAGCAGCCGTAACCAGGGGGCAGGCACTGAAGCTTTCTTT. Its protein product is CASSRNQGAGTEAFF. V and J are TRBV5-4 and TRBJ1-1; 8 nucleotides align to TRBD1. J lost 4 bases, V lost 4 bases, and 9 bases had no gene match. From germline, CDR1 is SGHNT and CDR2 YYREEE (reference sequence). The CDR3 runs 15 residues.

The V call is TRBV19, the J call TRBJ2-2, with D perhaps matching TRBD1 or TRBD2 (6 bases each). The CDR3 spans 14 residues. In germline, CDR1 is LNHDA, CDR2 SQIVND (reference sequence). V lost 1 base to trimming and J lost 8 bases, with 11 bases between them. CDR3 amino acids: CASSIASGAGELFF. CDR3 nucleotides: TGTGCCAGTAGTATAGCCTCGGGGGCTGGGGAGCTGTTTTTT.

Points on this clone: Germline and junction disagree at one end, which may indicate a read error. The V and J genes are TRBV11-2 and TRBJ2-5; D unclear. Germline CDR1 reads SGHAT; CDR2 reads FQNNGV. The CDR3 totals 11 residues. The CDR3 bases are TGTGCCAGCAGCCTAGAAGAGACCCAGTACTTC. This translates into CASSLEETQYF.

The gene calls are TRBV27 and TRBJ2-1; D possibly corresponds to TRBD2 (6 bases). The V and J ends lost 9 bases and 8 bases respectively, with 35 bases between them. Germline assignment: CDR1 MNHEY and CDR2 SMNVEV (reference sequence). This CDR3 contains 19 residues. The DNA of the CDR3 is TGTGCCAGTCTGGGCGGGGTGATAGGGGCGCCTGGGTGGTCCGATGAGCAGTTCTTC. Translated, it gives CASLGGVIGAPGWSDEQFF.

This clone was counted only a few times. The chain recombines TRBV10-1 with TRBJ2-5; D remains unclear. CDR3 length: 16 amino acids. Per the germline V gene, CDR1 is WNHNN and CDR2 is SYGVQD (reference sequence). V was trimmed by 0 bases and J by 4 bases, leaving 15 bases between them. The CDR3 region is CASSESGNPMGETQYF. The CDR3 bases are TGCGCCAGCAGTGAGTCGGGCAATCCTATGGGAGAGACCCAGTACTTC.

The chain carries TRBV4-1 and TRBJ1-1; no firm D call. This CDR3 contains 14 residues. Deletions cut 5 bases from V and 3 bases from J, with 13 bases between. Per the germline V gene, CDR1 is MGHRA and CDR2 is YSYEKL. CDR3 residues: CASSAPGRDTEAFF. The CDR3 coding sequence is TGCGCCAGCAGCGCGCCTGGAAGGGACACTGAAGCTTTCTTT.

The CDR3: CASSYSGGLDEQYF. The CDR3 DNA follows: TGTGCCAGCAGTTACTCGGGGGGTTTGGACGAGCAGTACTTC. The rearrangement uses TRBV6-5 and TRBJ2-7; maybe TRBD2 (6 bases). This CDR3 has 14 residues. Germline loops: CDR1 MNHEY, CDR2 SVGAGI. Trimming left V 0 bases short and J 5 bases short, with 11 bases between.

The chain links TRBV18 to TRBJ2-4, with D unresolved. V shed 6 bases and J shed 6 bases, with 9 bases lying between them. Germline V lookup: CDR1 KGHSH, CDR2 LQKENI. The CDR3 sequence is 12 residues long. The CDR3 nucleotides read TGTGCCAGCTCGCTCCACAGAAACATTCAGTACTTC. The encoded protein is CASSLHRNIQYF.

This chain uses TRBV7-2 with TRBJ2-5; D unclear. This CDR3 region has 12 residues. The germline V gene has CDR1 SGHTA and CDR2 FQGNSA. V was pared by 5 bases and J by 6 bases, with 10 bases between. Written as DNA, the CDR3 is TGTGCCAGCAGCCCGACCATGAAGACCCAGTACTTC. The encoded protein is CASSPTMKTQYF.

This clone was observed a handful of times. V gene TRBV7-2 combines with J gene TRBJ1-1; D gene unclear. The V gene lost 0 bases and the J gene lost 4 bases, with 12 bases spanning the gap. The CDR3 is 15 residues long. Germline CDR1 reads SGHTA; CDR2 reads FQGNSA. The CDR3 DNA sequence: TGTGCCAGCAGCTTAGCAGCCCAGGTAGGCACTGAAGCTTTCTTT. Translating it yields CASSLAAQVGTEAFF.

The rearrangement joins TRBV6-1 to TRBJ1-2; the D gene is possibly TRBD1 (6 bases). The CDR3 length is 12 residues. Germline V gene sequence: CDR1 MNHNS, CDR2 SASEGT. V dropped 9 bases and J dropped 2 bases, with 10 bases sitting between them. The DNA for the CDR3 is TGTGCCAGTCCAGGACAGAACTATGGCTACACCTTC. It translates to CASPGQNYGYTF.